These T cell receptor beta chains were read from a single sample in a study of Ad26.COV2.S vaccination and SARS-CoV-2 variants. The repertoire was sequenced with immunoSEQ multiplex PCR; TCRdb's copy has only in-frame clones and lacks some. The table lists around 340,000 clones, around 89% of them singletons. The source was peripheral blood, collected in a trial of Ad26.COV2.S vaccine versus placebo. Receptors originate from a person between 18 and 65 years old who received the Ad26.COV2.S COVID-19 vaccine or a placebo. CDR3s include the opening cysteine and the closing phenylalanine or tryptophan. The D gene is left open where the match is weak. Only some rows state a clone size, as once, few, many or a class for expanded clones.

.	TRBD2	TRBV4-1	TRBJ2-3	CASSPTSGNLDTQYF	TGCGCCAGCAGCCCGACTAGCGGGAACTTGGATACGCAGTATTTT
.	TRBD1	TRBV5-1	TRBJ1-2	CASSLGQGFNYGYTF	TGCGCCAGCAGCTTGGGACAGGGGTTTAACTATGGCTACACCTTC
once	TRBD1	TRBV11-2	TRBJ2-7	CASSSTGDEQYF	TGTGCCAGCAGCTCGACAGGGGACGAGCAGTACTTC
.	.	TRBV2	TRBJ1-6	CASSLINSPLHF	TGTGCCAGCAGCCTAATAAATTCACCCCTCCACTTT
few	.	TRBV10-1	TRBJ1-1	CASSERRNTEAFF	TGCGCCAGCAGTGAAAGACGGAACACTGAAGCTTTCTTT
.	.	TRBV19	TRBJ1-5	CASSIGGDLNQPQHF	TGTGCCAGTAGTATAGGAGGGGACCTTAATCAGCCCCAGCATTTT
.	.	TRBV28	TRBJ2-5	CASSLFVHQETQYF	TGTGCCAGCAGTTTATTTGTACACCAAGAGACCCAGTACTTC
once	.	TRBV7-8	TRBJ1-6	CASSLLGTDFWDWPLHF	TGTGCCAGCAGCTTACTCGGGACCGATTTTTGGGATTGGCCCCTCCACTTT
.	.	TRBV4-1	TRBJ2-1	CASSLDRYNEQFF	TGCGCCAGCAGCCTTGACAGGTACAATGAGCAGTTCTTC
.	TRBD2	TRBV7-2	TRBJ2-1	CASSPSIILAGAYNEQFF	TGTGCCAGCAGTCCATCAATTATACTAGCGGGGGCGTACAATGAGCAGTTCTTC
.	.	TRBV5-4	TRBJ2-5	CASSGIQETQYF	TGTGCCAGCAGCGGAATCCAAGAGACCCAGTACTTC
.	TRBD2	TRBV7-3	TRBJ2-2	CASSLTGGLANTGELFF	TGTGCCAGCAGCTTAACTGGAGGACTAGCGAACACCGGGGAGCTGTTTTTT
.	.	TRBV5-1	TRBJ1-1	CASSLGPADTEAFF	TGCGCCAGCAGCTTGGGGCCAGCCGACACTGAAGCTTTCTTT
.	.	TRBV7-9	TRBJ2-2	CASSQIIQGSGELFF	TGTGCCAGCAGCCAGATAATACAGGGTTCCGGGGAGCTGTTTTTT
.	.	TRBV7-9	TRBJ1-1	CASSSKHLTNTEAFF	TGTGCCAGCAGCTCCAAACACCTTACTAACACTGAAGCTTTCTTT
once	TRBD1	TRBV27	TRBJ1-2	CASSPAGGAYGYTF	TGTGCCAGCAGTCCGGCAGGGGGAGCGTATGGCTACACCTTC
.	.	TRBV9	TRBJ1-2	CASSVGRTSPNYGYTF	TGTGCCAGCAGCGTCGGACGTACCTCTCCTAACTATGGCTACACCTTC
.	TRBD2	TRBV27	TRBJ2-3	CASSPLAGGLTDTQYF	TGTGCCAGCAGTCCCTTAGCGGGAGGACTCACAGATACGCAGTATTTT
.	.	TRBV3-1/TRBV3-2	TRBJ2-5	CASSPPGVGGLQETQYF	TGTGCCAGCAGCCCACCGGGTGTCGGGGGCCTCCAAGAGACCCAGTACTTC
once	TRBD1	TRBV11-2	TRBJ1-6	CASSASDRGNTSPLHF	TGTGCCAGCAGCGCATCGGACAGGGGGAATACTTCACCCCTCCACTTT
.	.	TRBV7-9	TRBJ2-3	CASSPRTDTQYF	TGTGCCAGCAGTCCCCGCACAGATACGCAGTATTTT
.	.	TRBV12-3/TRBV12-4	TRBJ2-5	CASSAGDQETQYF	TGTGCCAGCAGCGCCGGGGACCAAGAGACCCAGTACTTC
many	.	TRBV21-1	TRBJ1-5	CASSKHRGDQPQHF	TGTGCCAGCAGCAAGCACAGGGGGGATCAGCCCCAGCATTTT
.	.	TRBV18	TRBJ2-6	CASSPYGVSGANVLTF	TGTGCCAGCTCACCATACGGGGTCTCTGGGGCCAACGTCCTGACTTTC
.	.	TRBV6-2/TRBV6-3	TRBJ2-7	CASSYVGWTYEQYF	TGTGCCAGCAGTTACGTGGGTTGGACCTACGAGCAGTACTTC
.	TRBD1	TRBV2	TRBJ1-2	CASRTGTDYGYTF	TGTGCCAGCAGGACCGGGACAGACTATGGCTACACCTTC
.	.	TRBV25-1	TRBJ1-5	CASSGDFGNQPQHF	TGTGCCAGCAGCGGCGACTTTGGCAATCAGCCCCAGCATTTT
.	TRBD1	TRBV19	TRBJ1-5	CASSGQGFGQPQHF	TGTGCCAGTAGCGGACAGGGTTTTGGTCAGCCCCAGCATTTT
.	.	TRBV18	TRBJ1-1	CASSPSREMNTEAFF	TGTGCCAGCTCACCCTCGAGGGAAATGAACACTGAAGCTTTCTTT
.	TRBD1	TRBV10-3	TRBJ1-1	CAISPRNLDRGSEAFF	TGTGCCATCAGTCCTCGCAACCTGGACAGGGGGTCTGAAGCTTTCTTT
.	.	TRBV5-5	TRBJ2-7	CASSLGYSYEQYF	TGTGCCAGCAGTTTAGGGTATTCCTACGAGCAGTACTTC
.	.	TRBV5-1	TRBJ2-3	CASSLGGIYPDTQYF	TGCGCCAGCAGCTTGGGCGGGATTTACCCAGATACGCAGTATTTT
.	.	TRBV14	TRBJ2-7	CASSQEDGYEQYF	TGTGCCAGCAGCCAAGAGGATGGCTACGAGCAGTACTTC
.	TRBD1	TRBV4-2	TRBJ2-5	CASSLRDRGRVGETQYF	TGTGCCAGCAGCCTACGGGACAGGGGGAGGGTCGGAGAGACCCAGTACTTC
.	TRBD1	TRBV5-1	TRBJ2-1	CASSFDRGNREQFF	TGCGCCAGCAGCTTTGACAGGGGAAATCGTGAGCAGTTCTTC
few	.	TRBV27	TRBJ1-5	CASSLWGGQPQHF	TGTGCCAGCAGTTTATGGGGGGGCCAGCCCCAGCATTTT
.	.	TRBV28	TRBJ1-1	CASSFDRNTEAFF	TGTGCCAGCAGTTTCGACAGGAACACTGAAGCTTTCTTT
.	TRBD2	TRBV27	TRBJ2-1	CASMGSGTSVHEQFF	TGTGCCAGCATGGGATCCGGGACTAGCGTGCATGAGCAGTTCTTC
.	.	TRBV7-3	TRBJ2-2	CASSLAGAFGGELFF	TGTGCCAGCAGCTTAGCGGGGGCGTTCGGCGGGGAGCTGTTTTTT
once	.	TRBV5-8	TRBJ2-3	CASSTGEAYTDTQYF	TGTGCCAGCAGCACCGGGGAGGCTTACACAGATACGCAGTATTTT
many	.	TRBV6-5	TRBJ2-5	CASSYSFGGRRETQYF	TGTGCCAGCAGTTACTCGTTCGGCGGTCGAAGGGAGACCCAGTACTTC
few	.	TRBV28	TRBJ1-2	CATQQGHYGYTF	TGTGCCACCCAGCAGGGGCACTATGGCTACACCTTC
.	TRBD2	TRBV4-3	TRBJ2-1	CASSPYPTSGEGGQFF	TGCGCCAGCAGCCCCTACCCGACTAGCGGGGAGGGTGGGCAGTTCTTC
.	.	TRBV18	TRBJ2-1	CASSIPANEQFF	TGTGCCAGCTCCATACCAGCCAATGAGCAGTTCTTC
once	.	TRBV19	TRBJ2-2	CASSIDLGRGTGELFF	TGTGCCAGTAGTATAGATCTAGGGAGGGGGACCGGGGAGCTGTTTTTT